This T cell receptor (beta chain) was identified during a study of graft-versus-host responses after intestinal transplantation. Study conclusions and caveats: Recipient marrow held GvH clones, some first seen in ileum or blood.

Germline trimming cut 4 bases from V and 6 bases from J; bases unmatched to any gene: 5. The CDR3 contains 13 residues. Germline assignment: CDR1 SGHDT and CDR2 YYEEEE. With regard to this clone: Antigen specificity is unknown. Other DNA sequences in the same sample also yield this CDR3.

Repertoires were generated with immunoSEQ multiplex PCR, while TCRdb's copy carries only in-frame clones and drops some. The sample lists about 97,000 clones, 90% seen once, with about 15% in the top ten. This TCR derives from a human patient who received an intestinal transplant, so some T cells may come from the graft donor. Sample: PBMCs, taken just under 460 days after intestinal transplant. This chain connects TRBV5-6 to TRBJ2-7, with 9 bases lining up with TRBD2. In nucleotides, the CDR3 is TGTGCCAGCAGCCCCGGGACTAGCAGCGAGCAGTACTTC. Amino acid sequence: CASSPGTSSEQYF.